This TCR beta chain was obtained from a study of shared clonotypes between healthy human individuals. As concerns this clone: Its antigen is still unknown.

Naive CD8 cells, CD45RO-negative and positively selected for CCR7, excluded terminally differentiated effector memory CD45RA+ cells. Findings and caveats of the study: For sorted subsets, rarefaction showed incomplete sequencing despite large depth. Non-shared clonotypes had lower generation probabilities than clonotypes shared by all four sorted-subset donors.

The CDR3 loop spans 17 amino acids. Germline V gene sequence: CDR1 SEHNR, CDR2 FQNEAQ (reference sequence). V lost 5 bases and J lost 5; bases outside the gene matches: 14. This table comes from immunoSEQ multiplex PCR, and its TCRdb copy is limited to in-frame clones, with some not included. The data contain 2 million to 2.5 million clones, less than 95% of them singletons. The TCR comes from a young man in good health. The chain employs TRBV7-9 and TRBJ2-5, with TRBD2 identical over 10 bases. Sequencing was carried out using naive CD8+ T cells sorted from blood. In DNA form, the CDR3 reads TGTGCCAGCAGCCCCGCCCAGTTTGCGGGACTAGCGGAGACCCAGTACTTC. This encodes CASSPAQFAGLAETQYF.